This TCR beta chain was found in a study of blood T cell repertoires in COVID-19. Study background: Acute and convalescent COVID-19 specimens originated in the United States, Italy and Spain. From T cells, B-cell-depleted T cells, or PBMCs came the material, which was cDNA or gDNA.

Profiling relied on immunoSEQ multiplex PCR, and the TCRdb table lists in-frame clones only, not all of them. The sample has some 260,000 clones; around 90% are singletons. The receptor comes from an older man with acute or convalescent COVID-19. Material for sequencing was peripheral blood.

The DNA for the CDR3 is TGTGCCAGCAGTTACCTGCCGGGACTAGCGGGGCAAGAGCAGTACTTC. Residues: CASSYLPGLAGQEQYF. The rearrangement links TRBV6-6 to TRBJ2-7; 13 bases agree with TRBD2. The length of the CDR3 is 16 residues. V shed 2 bases and J 7 bases; nucleotides not matched to a gene: 8. Germline V gene lookup returns CDR1 MNHNY and CDR2 SVGAGI (reference sequence).